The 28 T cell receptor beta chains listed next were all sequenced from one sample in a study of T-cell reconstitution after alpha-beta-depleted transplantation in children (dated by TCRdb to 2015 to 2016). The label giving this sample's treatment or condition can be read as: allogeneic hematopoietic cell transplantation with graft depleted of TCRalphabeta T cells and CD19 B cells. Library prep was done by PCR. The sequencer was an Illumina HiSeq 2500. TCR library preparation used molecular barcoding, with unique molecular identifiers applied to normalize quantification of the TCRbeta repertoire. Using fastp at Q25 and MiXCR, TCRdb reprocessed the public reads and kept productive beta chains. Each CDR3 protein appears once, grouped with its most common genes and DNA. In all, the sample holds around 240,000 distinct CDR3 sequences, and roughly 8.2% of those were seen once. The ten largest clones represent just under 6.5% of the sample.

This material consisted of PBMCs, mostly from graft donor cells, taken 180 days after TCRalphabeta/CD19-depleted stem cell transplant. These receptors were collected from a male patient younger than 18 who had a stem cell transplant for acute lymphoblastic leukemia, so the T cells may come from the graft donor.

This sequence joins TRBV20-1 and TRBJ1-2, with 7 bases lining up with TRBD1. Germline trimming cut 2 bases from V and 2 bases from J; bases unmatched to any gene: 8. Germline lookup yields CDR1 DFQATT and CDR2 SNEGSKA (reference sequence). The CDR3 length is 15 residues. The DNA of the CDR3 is TGCAGTGCTAGACGTCCCAGGGGGGGAAACTATGGCTACACCTTC. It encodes CSARRPRGGNYGYTF.

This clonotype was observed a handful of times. CDR3 nucleotide sequence: TGTGCCAGCACCATCCGCACAGGGACTGAAGCTTTCTTT. This gives the protein CASTIRTGTEAFF. This chain connects TRBV12-3 or TRBV12-4 to TRBJ1-1; D perhaps matches TRBD1 (6 bases). Trimming removed 7 bases from V and 5 bases from J, with 14 bases in between. The CDR3 runs 13 residues.

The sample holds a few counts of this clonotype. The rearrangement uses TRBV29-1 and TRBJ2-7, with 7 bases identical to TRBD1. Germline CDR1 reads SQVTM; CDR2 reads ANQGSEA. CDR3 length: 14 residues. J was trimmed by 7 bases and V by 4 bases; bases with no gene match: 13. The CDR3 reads CSVVPLSRGREQYF. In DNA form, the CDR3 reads TGCAGCGTTGTGCCCTTGTCCAGGGGGAGAGAGCAGTACTTC.

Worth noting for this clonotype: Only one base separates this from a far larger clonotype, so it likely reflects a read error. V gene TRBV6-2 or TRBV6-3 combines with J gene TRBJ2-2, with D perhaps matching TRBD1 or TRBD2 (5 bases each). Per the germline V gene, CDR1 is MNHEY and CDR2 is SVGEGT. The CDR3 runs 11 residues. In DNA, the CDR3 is TGTGCCAGCAGTTACCACGGGGACCTGTTTTTT. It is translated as CASSYHGDLFF.

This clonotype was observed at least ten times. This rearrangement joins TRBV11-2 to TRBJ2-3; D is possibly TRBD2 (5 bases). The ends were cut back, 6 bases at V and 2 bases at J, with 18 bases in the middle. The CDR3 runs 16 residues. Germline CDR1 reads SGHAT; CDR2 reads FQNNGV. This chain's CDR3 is CASRSRTFRPTDTQYF. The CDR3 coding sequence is TGTGCCAGCAGATCCCGGACTTTCCGGCCCACAGATACGCAGTATTTT.

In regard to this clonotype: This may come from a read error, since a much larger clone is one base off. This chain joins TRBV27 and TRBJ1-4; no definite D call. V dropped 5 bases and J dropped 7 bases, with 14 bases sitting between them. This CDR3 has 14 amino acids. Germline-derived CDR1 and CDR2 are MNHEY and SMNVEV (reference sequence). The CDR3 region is CASSPTWAGEKLFF. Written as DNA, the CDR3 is TGTGCCAGCAGTCCGACATGGGCGGGTGAAAAACTGTTTTTT.

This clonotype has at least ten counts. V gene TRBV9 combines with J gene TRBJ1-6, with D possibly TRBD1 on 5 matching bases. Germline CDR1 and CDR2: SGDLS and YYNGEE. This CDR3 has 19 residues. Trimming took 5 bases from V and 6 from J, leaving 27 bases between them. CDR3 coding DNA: TGTGCCAGCAGTGTATCCTTTACCACTCCAGGGACCGGTAATTCACCCCTCCACTTT. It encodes CASSVSFTTPGTGNSPLHF.

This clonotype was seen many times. The CDR3 loop is CASSFFSLGTEAFF. The CDR3 nucleotides are TGTGCCAGCAGTTTCTTCAGCCTGGGAACTGAAGCTTTCTTT. The J gene is TRBJ1-1, the V gene TRBV28, with D unresolved. Trimming left V 3 bases short and J 5 bases short, with 13 bases between. The length of the CDR3 is 14 residues. The V gene's germline CDR1 is MDHEN and CDR2 SYDVKM. Full variable domain (outside the CDR3, taken from reference TRBV28 and TRBJ1-1): DVKVTQSSRYLVKRTGEKVFLECVQDMDHENMFWYRQDPGLGLRLIYFSYDVKMKEKGDIPEGYSVSREKKERFSLILESASTNQTSMYLCASSFFSLGTEAFFGQGTRLTVV.

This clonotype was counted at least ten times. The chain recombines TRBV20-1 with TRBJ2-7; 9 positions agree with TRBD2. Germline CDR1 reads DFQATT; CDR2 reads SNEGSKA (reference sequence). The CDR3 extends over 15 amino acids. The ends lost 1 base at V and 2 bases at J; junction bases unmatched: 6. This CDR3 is CSARGGGRVTYEQYF. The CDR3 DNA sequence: TGCAGTGCTAGAGGGGGCGGGAGGGTCACCTACGAGCAGTACTTC.

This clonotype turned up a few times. DNA of the CDR3: TGTGCCAGCAGTTACCGTCCCAGACTAGCGACCCCCCCCTACGAGCAGTACTTC. Translating it yields CASSYRPRLATPPYEQYF. This chain links TRBV6-2 or TRBV6-3 with TRBJ2-7, with 8 bases that match TRBD2. With V trimmed by 2 bases and J by 2 bases, 14 bases remained unmatched. The germline gives CDR1 MNHEY, CDR2 SVGEGT. The CDR3 contains 18 residues.

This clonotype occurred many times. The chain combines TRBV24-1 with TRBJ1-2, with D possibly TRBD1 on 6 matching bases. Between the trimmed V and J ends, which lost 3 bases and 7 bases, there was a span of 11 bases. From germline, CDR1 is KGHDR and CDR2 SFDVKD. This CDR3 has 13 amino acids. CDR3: CATSDRGGRGYTF. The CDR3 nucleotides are TGTGCCACCAGTGATCGAGGGGGACGTGGCTACACCTTC.

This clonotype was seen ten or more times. The CDR3 DNA reads as TGTGCCAGCAACGGACCCCCCCACTATGGCTACACCTTC. This translates into CASNGPPHYGYTF. The chain combines TRBV6-2 or TRBV6-3 with TRBJ1-2, with no clear D. The V and J ends lost 7 bases and 3 bases respectively, with 12 bases between them. This CDR3 contains 13 residues. Germline lookup yields CDR1 MNHEY and CDR2 SVGEGT.

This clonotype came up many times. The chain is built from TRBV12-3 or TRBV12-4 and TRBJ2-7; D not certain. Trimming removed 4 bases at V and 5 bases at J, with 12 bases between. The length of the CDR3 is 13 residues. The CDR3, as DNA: TGTGCCAGCAGTTCCCAACGCCCCAACGAGCAGTACTTC. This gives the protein CASSSQRPNEQYF.

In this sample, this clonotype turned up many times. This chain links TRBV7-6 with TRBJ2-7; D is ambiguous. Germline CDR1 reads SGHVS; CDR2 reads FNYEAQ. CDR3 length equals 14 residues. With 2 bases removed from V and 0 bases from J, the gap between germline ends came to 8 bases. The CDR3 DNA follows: TGTGCCAGCAGCTTATCGTATAGCTCCTACGAGCAGTACTTC. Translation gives CASSLSYSSYEQYF.

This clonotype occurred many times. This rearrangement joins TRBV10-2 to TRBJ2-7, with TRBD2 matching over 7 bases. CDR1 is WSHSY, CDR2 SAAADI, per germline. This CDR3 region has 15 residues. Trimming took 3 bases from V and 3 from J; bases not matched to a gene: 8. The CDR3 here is CASSDSGSGGYEQYF. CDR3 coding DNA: TGCGCCAGCAGTGATTCTGGGTCGGGGGGCTACGAGCAGTACTTC.

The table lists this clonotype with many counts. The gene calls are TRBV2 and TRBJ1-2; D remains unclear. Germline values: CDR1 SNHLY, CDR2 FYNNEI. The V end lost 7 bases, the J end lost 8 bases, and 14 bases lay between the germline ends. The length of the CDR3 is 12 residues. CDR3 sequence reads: CASNEGVGGYTF. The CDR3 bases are TGTGCCAGCAACGAGGGTGTGGGGGGCTACACCTTC.

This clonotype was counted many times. CDR3 amino acids: CSAFTSKLFF. The CDR3 nucleotides read TGCAGTGCTTTTACTTCAAAACTGTTTTTT. The J gene is TRBJ1-4, the V gene TRBV20-1; D is uncertain. The CDR3 runs 10 residues. The V end was cut by 5 bases, the J end by 10 bases, with 8 bases between. Germline lookup yields CDR1 DFQATT and CDR2 SNEGSKA (reference sequence).

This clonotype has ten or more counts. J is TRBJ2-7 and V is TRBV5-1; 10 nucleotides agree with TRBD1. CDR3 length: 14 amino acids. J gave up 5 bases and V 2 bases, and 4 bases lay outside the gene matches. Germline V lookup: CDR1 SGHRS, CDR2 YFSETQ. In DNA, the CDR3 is TGCGCCAGCAGCTTCGTAGGGACAGGGGACGAGCAGTACTTC. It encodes CASSFVGTGDEQYF.

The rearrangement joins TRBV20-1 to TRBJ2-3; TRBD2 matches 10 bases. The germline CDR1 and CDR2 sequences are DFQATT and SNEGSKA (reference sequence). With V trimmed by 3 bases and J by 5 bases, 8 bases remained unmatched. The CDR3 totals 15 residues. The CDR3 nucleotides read TGCAGTGCTAGTATGAGCGGGGGGGCGGAAGATACGCAGTATTTT. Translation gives CSASMSGGAEDTQYF.

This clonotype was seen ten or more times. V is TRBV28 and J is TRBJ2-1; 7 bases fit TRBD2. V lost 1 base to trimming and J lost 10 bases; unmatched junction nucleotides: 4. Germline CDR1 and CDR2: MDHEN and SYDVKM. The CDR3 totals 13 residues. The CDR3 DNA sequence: TGTGCCAGCAGTTTATTGCGGGGGAGCGAGCAGTTCTTC. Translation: CASSLLRGSEQFF.

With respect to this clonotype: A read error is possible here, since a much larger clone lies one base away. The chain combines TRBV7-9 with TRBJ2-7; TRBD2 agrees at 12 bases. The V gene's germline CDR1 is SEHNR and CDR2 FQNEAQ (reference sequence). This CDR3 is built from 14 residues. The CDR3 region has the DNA TGTCCCAGCAGCTCCGGACTAGCGGGGCGGGAGCAGTACTTC. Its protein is CPSSSGLAGREQYF.

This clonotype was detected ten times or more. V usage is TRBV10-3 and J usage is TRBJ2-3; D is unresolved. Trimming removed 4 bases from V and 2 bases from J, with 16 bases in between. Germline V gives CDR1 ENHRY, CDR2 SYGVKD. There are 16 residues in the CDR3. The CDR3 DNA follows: TGTGCCATCAGTGGCTTCTCGGACCTCTTCACAGATACGCAGTATTTT. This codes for CAISGFSDLFTDTQYF.

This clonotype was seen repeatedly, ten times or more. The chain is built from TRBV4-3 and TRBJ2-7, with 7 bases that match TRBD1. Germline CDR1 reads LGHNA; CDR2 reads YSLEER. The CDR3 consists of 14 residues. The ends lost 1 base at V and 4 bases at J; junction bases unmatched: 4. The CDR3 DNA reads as TGCGCCAGCAGCCAAGGACAGGGTTGGTACGAGCAGTACTTC. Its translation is CASSQGQGWYEQYF.

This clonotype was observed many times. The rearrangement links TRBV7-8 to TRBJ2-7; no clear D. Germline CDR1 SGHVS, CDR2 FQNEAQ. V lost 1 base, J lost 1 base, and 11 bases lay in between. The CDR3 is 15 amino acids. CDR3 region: CASSLDWGNSYEQYF. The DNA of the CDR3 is TGTGCCAGCAGCTTAGATTGGGGAAATTCCTACGAGCAGTACTTC.

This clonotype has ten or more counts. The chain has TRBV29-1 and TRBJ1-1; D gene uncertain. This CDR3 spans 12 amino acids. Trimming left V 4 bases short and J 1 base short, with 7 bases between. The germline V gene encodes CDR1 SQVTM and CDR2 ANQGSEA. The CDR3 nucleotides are TGCAGCGTTGCGGGTGGGAACACTGAAGCTTTCTTT. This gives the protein CSVAGGNTEAFF.

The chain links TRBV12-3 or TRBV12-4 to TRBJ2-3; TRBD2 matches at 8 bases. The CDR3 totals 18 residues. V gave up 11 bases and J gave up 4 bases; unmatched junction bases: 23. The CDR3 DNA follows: TGTGCCTTCAGTTTAAAGATACTAGCGGCGAGCGGGGCAGATACGCAGTATTTT. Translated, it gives CAFSLKILAASGADTQYF.

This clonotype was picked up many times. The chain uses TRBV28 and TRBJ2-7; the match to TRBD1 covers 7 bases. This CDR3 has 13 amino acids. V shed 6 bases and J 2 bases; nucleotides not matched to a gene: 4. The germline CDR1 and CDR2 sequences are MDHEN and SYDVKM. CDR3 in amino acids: CASSLTGAYEQYF. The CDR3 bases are TGTGCCAGCAGCCTAACAGGGGCCTACGAGCAGTACTTC.

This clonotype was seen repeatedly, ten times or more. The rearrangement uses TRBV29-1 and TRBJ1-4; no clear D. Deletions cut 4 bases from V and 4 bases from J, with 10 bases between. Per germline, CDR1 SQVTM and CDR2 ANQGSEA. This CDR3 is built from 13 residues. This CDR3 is CSVGRGFNEKLFF. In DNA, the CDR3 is TGCAGCGTTGGGAGAGGTTTTAATGAAAAACTGTTTTTT.